Listed below are T cell receptor beta chains from one sample, sequenced in a study of OX40 agonist ivuxolimab in advanced cancers. The table came from immunoSEQ multiplex PCR; TCRdb's copy has only in-frame clones and leaves some out. Of around 80,000 clones in the sample, 85% to 90% are singletons; the top ten hold less than 3%. Sample: CD4+ or CD8+ T cells sorted from blood, taken in a trial of the OX40 agonist ivuxolimab. Every receptor here comes from an adult with an advanced solid tumor such as melanoma, head and neck, liver or kidney cancer. Each CDR3 is given with its conserved first and last residue. The D gene is left open where the match is weak. A clone size is listed for some rows: how often the clone was seen (once, few, many), or a class if it is expanded.

clone_size	j_call	d_call	v_call	cdr3_nt	cdr3_aa
NA	TRBJ1-4	NA	TRBV7-2	TGTGCCAGCAGCTTTCAGGGAATAGGTGAAAAACTGTTTTTT	CASSFQGIGEKLFF
NA	TRBJ2-3	TRBD1	TRBV19	TGTGCCAGTAGTTTGGGACAGGCAGATACGCAGTATTTT	CASSLGQADTQYF
NA	TRBJ2-7	NA	TRBV2	TGTGCCAGCAGTGAAGCGCGCTACGAGCAGTACTTC	CASSEARYEQYF
NA	TRBJ2-7	NA	TRBV11-2	TGTGCCAGCAGCTTAGCGGCAGGGAGTTACGAGCAGTACTTC	CASSLAAGSYEQYF
NA	TRBJ2-7	TRBD1	TRBV10-3	TGTGCCATCAGACCCGGGACAGGGGGCGCAGGGGCCGAGCAGTACTTC	CAIRPGTGGAGAEQYF
NA	TRBJ2-3	NA	TRBV29-1	TGCAGCGTTGGAGGAGGAGGGGGGGGCACAGATACGCAGTATTTT	CSVGGGGGGTDTQYF
NA	TRBJ1-1	TRBD1	TRBV27	TGTGCCAGCAGTTGGGACAGGGGAAGCACTGAAGCTTTCTTT	CASSWDRGSTEAFF
NA	TRBJ2-1	NA	TRBV7-2	TGTGCCAGCAGCTTAGCAGTATCGGCCTACATTAGTAACAATGAGCAGTTCTTC	CASSLAVSAYISNNEQFF
NA	TRBJ1-1	NA	TRBV6-4	TGTGCCAGCAGGAAAACAGGGAACACTGAAGCTTTCTTT	CASRKTGNTEAFF
once	TRBJ1-1	NA	TRBV28	TGTGCCAGCGGGGGCTTAAAGAACACTGAAGCTTTCTTT	CASGGLKNTEAFF
NA	TRBJ2-7	NA	TRBV7-9	TGTGCCAGCAGCAGAGGGACATCGAGCGAGCAGTACTTC	CASSRGTSSEQYF
NA	TRBJ1-2	NA	TRBV28	TGTGCCAGCAGTTCGGGGGCTAACTATGGCTACACCTTC	CASSSGANYGYTF
once	TRBJ2-1	TRBD1	TRBV18	TGTGCCAGCTCACCATTGAGGGGGCCAGGAAATGAGCAGTTCTTC	CASSPLRGPGNEQFF
NA	TRBJ1-4	TRBD1	TRBV19	TGTGCCAGTAGCCCCGGGACAGAAAATGAAAAACTGTTTTTT	CASSPGTENEKLFF
NA	TRBJ2-5	NA	TRBV7-2	TGTGCCAGCAGCCCTGGGACAAGACTTGTCCAAGAGACCCAGTACTTC	CASSPGTRLVQETQYF
NA	TRBJ1-6	NA	TRBV7-9	TGTGCCAGCAGCTTAGCCCAGGGGAATTCACCCCTCCACTTT	CASSLAQGNSPLHF
NA	TRBJ1-2	NA	TRBV7-8	TGTGCCAGCAGCTTAGCGTCCGGGCTGGGCTACACCTTC	CASSLASGLGYTF
NA	TRBJ1-2	NA	TRBV6-5	TGTGCCAGCAGTTACGGGGGGGTAAACTATGGCTACACCTTC	CASSYGGVNYGYTF
NA	TRBJ2-1	TRBD1	TRBV7-6	TGTGCCAGCAGCTTAGCTCCGGGACAGGGGAGGAATGAGCAGTTCTTC	CASSLAPGQGRNEQFF
NA	TRBJ1-6	NA	TRBV6-5	TGTGCCAGCAAGGGGGGGGCGTTAGTCTCACCCCTCCACTTT	CASKGGALVSPLHF